These 6 T cell receptor beta chains were sequenced from one sample in a study of cytomegalovirus exposure and HLA in healthy donors. PCR used 60 Vbeta primers and 13 Jbeta primers. The table came from immunoSEQ multiplex PCR; TCRdb's copy has only in-frame clones and leaves some out. The data contain about 160,000 clones, roughly 80% of them singletons. The material sequenced was PBMCs. These receptors originate from a man aged 18 to 30 in good health and CMV-seronegative.

This chain joins TRBV5-1 and TRBJ1-5, with 7 bases matching TRBD1. Germline values: CDR1 SGHRS, CDR2 YFSETQ. V gave up 2 bases and J gave up 5 bases; unmatched junction bases: 7. The CDR3 loop spans 15 amino acids. The CDR3 nucleotides read TGCGCCAGCAGCTTATCTGACAGGGAGGATCAGCCCCAGCATTTT. Its translation is CASSLSDREDQPQHF.

V usage is TRBV25-1 and J usage is TRBJ2-1, with D possibly matching TRBD2 (6 bases). Trimming stripped 8 bases from V and 3 bases from J, with 14 bases between. The CDR3 covers 14 residues. Looked up from germline, CDR1 is MGHDK and CDR2 is SYGVNS. Written as DNA, the CDR3 is TGTGCCAGCGAAGAACGCGGGAACTACAATGAGCAGTTCTTC. The encoded protein is CASEERGNYNEQFF.

Worth noting for this clone: One junction end disagrees with the germline gene, perhaps due to a read error. CDR3 region: CASREGLSTDTQYF. In DNA, the CDR3 is TGTGCCAGCAGGGAAGGACTAAGCACAGATACGCAGTATTTT. The V gene is TRBV2, the J gene TRBJ2-3; D is perhaps TRBD2 (6 bases). The CDR3 runs to 14 residues. CDR1 is SNHLY and CDR2 is FYNNEI in the germline V gene. The whole variable domain, remainder taken from reference TRBV2 and TRBJ2-3, is EPEVTQTPSHQVTQMGQEVILRCVPISNHLYFYWYRQILGQKVEFLVSFYNNEISEKSEIFDDQFSVERPDGSNFTLKIRSTKLEDSAMYFCASREGLSTDTQYFGPGTRLTVL.

This rearrangement joins TRBV12-5 to TRBJ2-7; tentative D call: TRBD1 (6 bases). Trimming removed 5 bases at V and 1 base at J, with 9 bases between. This CDR3 has 13 amino acids. Per the germline V gene, CDR1 is LGHNT and CDR2 is FRNRAP. The chain's CDR3 is CASGGTPSYEQYF. The DNA for the CDR3 is TGTGCTAGTGGTGGGACACCGTCCTACGAGCAGTACTTC.

V gene TRBV6-1 combines with J gene TRBJ2-2; TRBD2 is a possible D gene (7 bases). V was shortened by 6 bases and J by 7 bases, with 18 bases between the two germline ends. This CDR3 region has 15 residues. The germline CDR1 and CDR2 sequences are MNHNS and SASEGT. As DNA, the CDR3 is TGTGCCAGCAGGGGGGGCGGGAGTGGTTACGGGGAGCTGTTTTTT. It codes for CASRGGGSGYGELFF.

The chain recombines TRBV21-1 with TRBJ2-3; TRBD2, as called in the table, went unchecked against the DNA. TRBV21-1 is reported as a pseudogene. The CDR3 sequence is 20 residues long. The DNA for the CDR3 is TGTGCCAGCAGCAAAGCCCGGGTGTACTATTGGGTAGCGGGTGTGGATACGCAGTATTTT. As protein: CASSKARVYYWVAGVDTQYF.